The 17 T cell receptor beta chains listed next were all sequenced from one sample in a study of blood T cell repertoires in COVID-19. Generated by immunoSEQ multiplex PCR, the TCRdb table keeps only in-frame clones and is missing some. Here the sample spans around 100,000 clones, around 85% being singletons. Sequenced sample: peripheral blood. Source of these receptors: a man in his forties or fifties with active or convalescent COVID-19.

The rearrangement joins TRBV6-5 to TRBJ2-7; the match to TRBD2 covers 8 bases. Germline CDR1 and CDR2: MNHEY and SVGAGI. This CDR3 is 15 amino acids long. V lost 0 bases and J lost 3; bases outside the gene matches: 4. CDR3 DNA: TGTGCCAGCAGTTACTCTTTGGCGGGAGGCTACGAGCAGTACTTC. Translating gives CASSYSLAGGYEQYF.

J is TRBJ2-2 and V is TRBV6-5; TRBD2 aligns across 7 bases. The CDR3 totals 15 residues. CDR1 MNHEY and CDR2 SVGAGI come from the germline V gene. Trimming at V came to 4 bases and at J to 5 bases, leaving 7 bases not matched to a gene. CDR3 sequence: CASSSGRARTGELFF. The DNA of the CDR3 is TGTGCCAGCAGTTCTGGGAGGGCCCGGACCGGGGAGCTGTTTTTT.

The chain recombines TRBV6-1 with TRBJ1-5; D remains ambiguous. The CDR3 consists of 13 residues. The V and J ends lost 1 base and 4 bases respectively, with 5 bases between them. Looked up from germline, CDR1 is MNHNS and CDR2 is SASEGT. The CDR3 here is CASSEVENQPQHF. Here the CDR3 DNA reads TGTGCCAGCAGTGAAGTAGAGAATCAGCCCCAGCATTTT.

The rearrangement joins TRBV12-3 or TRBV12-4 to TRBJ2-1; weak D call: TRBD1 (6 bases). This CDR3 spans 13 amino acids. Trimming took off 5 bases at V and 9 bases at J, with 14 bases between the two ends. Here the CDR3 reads CASSHGTTSEQFF. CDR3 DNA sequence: TGTGCCAGCAGTCACGGGACAACTAGTGAGCAGTTCTTC.

The CDR3, as DNA: TGTGCCAGCAGCTTGAGATTGGGACAGGGACATGGCTACACCTTC. Translation gives CASSLRLGQGHGYTF. The chain carries TRBV5-4 and TRBJ1-2, with 9 nucleotides matching TRBD1. V shed 1 base, J shed 6 bases, and the junction held 7 bases outside the gene matches. The CDR3 runs to 15 residues. Germline assignment: CDR1 SGHNT and CDR2 YYREEE (reference sequence). The full variable domain, in which reference TRBV5-4 and TRBJ1-2 provide the parts outside the CDR3, is ETGVTQSPTHLIKTRGQQVTLRCSSQSGHNTVSWYQQALGQGPQFIFQYYREEENGRGNFPPRFSGLQFPNYSSELNVNALELDDSALYLCASSLRLGQGHGYTFGSGTRLTVV.

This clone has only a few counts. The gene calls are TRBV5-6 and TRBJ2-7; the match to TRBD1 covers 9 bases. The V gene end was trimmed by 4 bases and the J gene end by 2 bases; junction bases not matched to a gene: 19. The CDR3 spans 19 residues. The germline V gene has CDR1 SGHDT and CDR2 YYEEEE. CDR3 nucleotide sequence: TGTGCCAGCAGCCCTAGAGGGACAGGGAACATCGGCTCCCCCTACGAGCAGTACTTC. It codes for CASSPRGTGNIGSPYEQYF. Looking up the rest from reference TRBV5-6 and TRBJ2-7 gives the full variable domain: DAGVTQSPTHLIKTRGQQVTLRCSPKSGHDTVSWYQQALGQGPQFIFQYYEEEERQRGNFPDRFSGHQFPNYSSELNVNALLLGDSALYLCASSPRGTGNIGSPYEQYFGPGTRLTVT.

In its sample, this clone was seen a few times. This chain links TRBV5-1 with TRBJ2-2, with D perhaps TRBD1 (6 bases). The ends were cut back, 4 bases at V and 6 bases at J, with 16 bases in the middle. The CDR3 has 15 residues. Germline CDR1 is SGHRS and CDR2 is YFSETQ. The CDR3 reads CASSLPGQGAGELFF. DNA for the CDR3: TGCGCCAGCAGCCTTCCGGGACAAGGCGCCGGGGAGCTGTTTTTT.

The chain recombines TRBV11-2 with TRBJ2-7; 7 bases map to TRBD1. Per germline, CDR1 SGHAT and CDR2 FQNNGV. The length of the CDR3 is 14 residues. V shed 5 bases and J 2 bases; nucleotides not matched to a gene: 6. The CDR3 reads CASSARQGPYEQYF. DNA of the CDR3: TGTGCCAGCAGCGCCCGACAGGGCCCCTACGAGCAGTACTTC. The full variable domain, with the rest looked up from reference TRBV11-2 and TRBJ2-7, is EAGVAQSPRYKIIEKRQSVAFWCNPISGHATLYWYQQILGQGPKLLIQFQNNGVVDDSQLPKDRFSAERLKGVDSTLKIQPAKLEDSAVYLCASSARQGPYEQYFGPGTRLTVT.

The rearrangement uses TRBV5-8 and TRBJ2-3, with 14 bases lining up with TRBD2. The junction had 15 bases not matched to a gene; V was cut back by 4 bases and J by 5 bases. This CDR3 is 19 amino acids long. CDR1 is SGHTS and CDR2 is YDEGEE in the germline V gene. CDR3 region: CASSPSWTSGRPEGDTQYF. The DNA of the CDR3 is TGTGCCAGCAGCCCATCATGGACTAGCGGGAGGCCGGAGGGAGATACGCAGTATTTT.

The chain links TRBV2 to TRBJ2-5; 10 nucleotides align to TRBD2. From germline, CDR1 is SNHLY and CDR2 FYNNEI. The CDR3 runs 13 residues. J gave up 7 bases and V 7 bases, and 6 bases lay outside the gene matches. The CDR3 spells CASNLAGAGTQYF. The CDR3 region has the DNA TGTGCCAGCAATCTAGCGGGAGCGGGGACCCAGTACTTC.

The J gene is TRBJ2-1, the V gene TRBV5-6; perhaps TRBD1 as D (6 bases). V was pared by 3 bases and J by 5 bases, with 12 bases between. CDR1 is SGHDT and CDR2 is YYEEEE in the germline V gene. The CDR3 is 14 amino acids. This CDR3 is CASSSLGANNEQFF. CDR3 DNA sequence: TGTGCCAGCAGCTCCCTGGGGGCTAACAATGAGCAGTTCTTC.

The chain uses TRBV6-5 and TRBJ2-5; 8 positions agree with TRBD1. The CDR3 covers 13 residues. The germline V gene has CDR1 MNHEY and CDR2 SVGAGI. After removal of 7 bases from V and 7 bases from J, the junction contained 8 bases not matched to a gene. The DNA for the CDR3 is TGTGCCAGCAACCTTCAGGGGGCTGGGACCCAGTACTTC. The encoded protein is CASNLQGAGTQYF.

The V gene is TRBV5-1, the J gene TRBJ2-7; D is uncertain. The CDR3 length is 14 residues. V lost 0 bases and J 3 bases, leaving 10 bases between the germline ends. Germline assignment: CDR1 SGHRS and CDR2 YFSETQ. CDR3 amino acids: CASSLERSGYEQYF. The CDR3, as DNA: TGCGCCAGCAGCTTGGAGAGATCAGGCTACGAGCAGTACTTC.

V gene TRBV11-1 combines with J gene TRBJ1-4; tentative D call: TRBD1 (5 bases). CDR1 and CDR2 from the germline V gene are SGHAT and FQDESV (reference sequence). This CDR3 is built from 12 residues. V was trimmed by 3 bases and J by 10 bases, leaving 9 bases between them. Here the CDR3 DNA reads TGTGCCAGCAGCTTTACCCAGGGAAAACTGTTTTTT. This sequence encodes CASSFTQGKLFF.

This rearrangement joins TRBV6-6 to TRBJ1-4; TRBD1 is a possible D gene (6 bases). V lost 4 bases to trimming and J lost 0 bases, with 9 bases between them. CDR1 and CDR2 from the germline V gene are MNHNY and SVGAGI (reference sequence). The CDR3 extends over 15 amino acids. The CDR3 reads CASSSQGTTNEKLFF. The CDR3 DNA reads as TGTGCCAGCAGTTCACAGGGAACAACTAATGAAAAACTGTTTTTT.

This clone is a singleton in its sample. Here the CDR3 DNA reads TGTGCCATACAGGACACAGATACGCAGTATTTT. As protein: CAIQDTDTQYF. The chain employs TRBV28 and TRBJ2-3, with D perhaps TRBD1 (5 bases). From germline, CDR1 is MDHEN and CDR2 SYDVKM. The germline V and J ends were trimmed by 10 bases and 2 bases, with 7 bases remaining between them. The CDR3 is 11 residues long.

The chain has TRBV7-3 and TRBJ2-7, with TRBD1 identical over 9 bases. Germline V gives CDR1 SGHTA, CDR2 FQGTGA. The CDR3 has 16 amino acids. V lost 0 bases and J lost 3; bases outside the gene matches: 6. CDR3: CASSLTGTGTLYEQYF. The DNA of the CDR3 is TGTGCCAGCAGCTTAACCGGGACAGGGACTCTCTACGAGCAGTACTTC.